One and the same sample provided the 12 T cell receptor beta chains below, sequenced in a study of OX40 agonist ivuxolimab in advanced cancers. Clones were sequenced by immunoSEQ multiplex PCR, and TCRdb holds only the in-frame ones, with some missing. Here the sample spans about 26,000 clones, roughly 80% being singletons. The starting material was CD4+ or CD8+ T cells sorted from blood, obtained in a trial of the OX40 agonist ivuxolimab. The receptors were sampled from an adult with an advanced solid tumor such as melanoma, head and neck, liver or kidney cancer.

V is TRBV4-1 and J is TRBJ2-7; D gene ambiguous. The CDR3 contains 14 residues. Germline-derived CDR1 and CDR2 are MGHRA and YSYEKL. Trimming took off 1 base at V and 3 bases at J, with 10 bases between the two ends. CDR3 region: CASSQVGRFYEQYF. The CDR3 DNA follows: TGCGCCAGCAGCCAAGTTGGACGCTTCTACGAGCAGTACTTC.

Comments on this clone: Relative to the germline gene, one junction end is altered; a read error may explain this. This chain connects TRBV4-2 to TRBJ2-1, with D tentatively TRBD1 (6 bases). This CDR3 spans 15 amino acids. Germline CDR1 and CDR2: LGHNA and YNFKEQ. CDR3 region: CASSQSPTGTNEQFF. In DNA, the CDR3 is TGTGCCAGCAGCCAATCACCTACAGGGACCAATGAACAGTTCTTC.

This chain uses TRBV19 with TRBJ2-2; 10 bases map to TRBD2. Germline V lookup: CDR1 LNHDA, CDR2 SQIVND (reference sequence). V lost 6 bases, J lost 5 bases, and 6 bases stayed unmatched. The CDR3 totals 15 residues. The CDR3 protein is CASRWTSGVTGELFF. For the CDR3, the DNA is TGTGCCAGTAGATGGACTAGCGGAGTGACCGGGGAGCTGTTTTTT.

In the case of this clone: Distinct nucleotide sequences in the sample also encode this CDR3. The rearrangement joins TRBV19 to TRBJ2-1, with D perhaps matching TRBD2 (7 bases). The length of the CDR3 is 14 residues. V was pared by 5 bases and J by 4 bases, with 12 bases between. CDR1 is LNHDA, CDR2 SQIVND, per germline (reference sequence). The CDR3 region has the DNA TGTGCCAGTAGTTGGGGGGGGGCTTACAATGAGCAGTTCTTC. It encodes CASSWGGAYNEQFF.

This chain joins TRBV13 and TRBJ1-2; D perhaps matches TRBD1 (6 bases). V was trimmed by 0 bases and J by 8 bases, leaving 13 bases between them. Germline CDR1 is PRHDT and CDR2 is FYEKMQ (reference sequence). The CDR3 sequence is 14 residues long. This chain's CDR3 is CASSLGPGGFGYTF. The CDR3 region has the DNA TGTGCCAGCAGCTTAGGCCCTGGGGGCTTCGGCTACACCTTC.

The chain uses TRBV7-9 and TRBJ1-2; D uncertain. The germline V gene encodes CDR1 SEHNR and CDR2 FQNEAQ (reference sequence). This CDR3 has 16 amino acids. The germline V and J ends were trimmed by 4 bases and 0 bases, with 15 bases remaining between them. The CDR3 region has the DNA TGTGCCAGCAGCTCTCAAAGCCCTTCTCCTAACTATGGCTACACCTTC. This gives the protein CASSSQSPSPNYGYTF.

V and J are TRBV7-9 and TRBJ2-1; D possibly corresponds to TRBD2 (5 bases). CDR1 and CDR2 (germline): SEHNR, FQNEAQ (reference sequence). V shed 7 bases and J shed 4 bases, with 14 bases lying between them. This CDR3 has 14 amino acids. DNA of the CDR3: TGTGCCAGCACCCAGGACGGGGAATACAATGAGCAGTTCTTC. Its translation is CASTQDGEYNEQFF. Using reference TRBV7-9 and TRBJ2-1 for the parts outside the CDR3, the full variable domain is DTGVSQNPRHKITKRGQNVTFRCDPISEHNRLYWYRQTLGQGPEFLTYFQNEAQLEKSRLLSDRFSAERPKGSFSTLEIQRTEQGDSAMYLCASTQDGEYNEQFFGPGTRLTVL.

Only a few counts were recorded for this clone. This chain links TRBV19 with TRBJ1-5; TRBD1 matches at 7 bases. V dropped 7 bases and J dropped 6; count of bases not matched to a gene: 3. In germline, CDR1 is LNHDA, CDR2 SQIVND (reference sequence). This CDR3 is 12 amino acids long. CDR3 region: CASKTGIQPQHF. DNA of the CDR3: TGTGCCAGTAAGACAGGGATTCAGCCCCAGCATTTT.

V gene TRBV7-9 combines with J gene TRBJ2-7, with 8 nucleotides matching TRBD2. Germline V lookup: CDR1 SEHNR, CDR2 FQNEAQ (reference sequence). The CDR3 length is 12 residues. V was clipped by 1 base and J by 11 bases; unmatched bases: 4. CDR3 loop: CASSLESSGEYF. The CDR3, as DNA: TGTGCCAGCAGCTTAGAGAGTAGCGGGGAGTACTTC.

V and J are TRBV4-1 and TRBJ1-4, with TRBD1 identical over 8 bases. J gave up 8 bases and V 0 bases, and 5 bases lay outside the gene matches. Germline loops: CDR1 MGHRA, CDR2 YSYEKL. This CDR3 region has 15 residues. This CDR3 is CASSQEWTGREKLFF. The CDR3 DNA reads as TGCGCCAGCAGCCAAGAGTGGACAGGGAGAGAAAAACTGTTTTTT.

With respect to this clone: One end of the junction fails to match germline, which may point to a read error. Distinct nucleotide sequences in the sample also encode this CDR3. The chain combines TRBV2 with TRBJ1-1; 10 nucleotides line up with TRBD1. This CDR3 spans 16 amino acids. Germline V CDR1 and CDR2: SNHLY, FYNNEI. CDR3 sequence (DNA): TGTGCCAGTAGTGAGGGACAGGGGTCTATGAACACTGAAGCTTTCTTT. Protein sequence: CASSEGQGSMNTEAFF. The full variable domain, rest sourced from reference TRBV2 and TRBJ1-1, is EPEVTQTPSHQVTQMGQEVILRCVPISNHLYFYWYRQILGQKVEFLVSFYNNEISEKSEIFDDQFSVERPDGSNFTLKIRSTKLEDSAMYFCASSEGQGSMNTEAFFGQGTRLTVV.

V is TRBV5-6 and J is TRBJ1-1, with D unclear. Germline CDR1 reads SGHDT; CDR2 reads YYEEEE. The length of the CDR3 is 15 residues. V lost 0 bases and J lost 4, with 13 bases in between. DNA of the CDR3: TGTGCCAGCAGCTTGGCGGATACTCCGGTCACTGAAGCTTTCTTT. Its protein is CASSLADTPVTEAFF.